This T cell receptor (beta chain) was captured in a study of cytomegalovirus exposure and HLA in healthy donors. At sampling all donors were nominally healthy, likely with unrecorded immune exposures. Turning to this clone: As yet, its antigen is unknown.

After removal of 5 bases from V and 0 bases from J, the junction contained 13 bases not matched to a gene. Germline CDR1 PRHDT, CDR2 FYEKMQ (reference sequence). CDR3 length: 19 residues. Overall study results and limits: Earlier results showed most TCR beta V segments being productive about 87% or about 30% of the time. Prediction of most subjects' HLA-A and HLA-B alleles by TCR beta sequences was reportedly accurate.

With 60 Vbeta and 13 Jbeta primers, the PCR was carried out. TCRdb's table, derived via immunoSEQ multiplex PCR, lists solely in-frame clones and lacks some. The sample records 150,000 to 200,000 clones, about 77% being singletons. The source of this sequence is a man aged 18 to 30 in good health and CMV-seropositive. The chain links TRBV13 to TRBJ2-6, with 7 bases that match TRBD1. Sequenced input: PBMCs. The chain's CDR3 is CASSAAQGMGASGANVLTF. DNA of the CDR3: TGTGCCAGCAGCGCCGCACAGGGGATGGGGGCCTCTGGGGCCAACGTCCTGACTTTC.